The clone carrying this T cell receptor (beta chain) is a singleton in its sample. Its antigen is not identified. This table comes from immunoSEQ multiplex PCR, and its TCRdb copy is limited to in-frame clones, with some not included. The data hold approximately 72,000 clones, with almost 90% observed a single time. These data come from a study of OX40 agonist ivuxolimab in advanced cancers. Study overall: Patients received ivuxolimab, an intravenous treatment, every 2 weeks at 0.01 to 10 mg/kg. Findings and limits, study-wide: Specificity for antigen went undetermined in the expanded peripheral T cells. Expanded clones belonging to CD8+ T cells outnumbered, on average, those of CD4+.

The germline V and J ends were trimmed by 6 bases and 7 bases, with 16 bases remaining between them. Germline-derived CDR1 and CDR2 are SNHLY and FYNNEI. This CDR3 comprises 13 residues. Sample: CD4+ or CD8+ T cells sorted from blood, taken in a trial of the OX40 agonist ivuxolimab. The chain couples TRBV2 to TRBJ2-7; possibly TRBD2 for D (6 bases). This TCR derives from an adult with an advanced solid tumor such as melanoma, head and neck, liver or kidney cancer. CDR3 nucleotide sequence: TGTGCCAGCAGACCGACAGCCGGGGGAGAGCAGTACTTC. Its protein product is CASRPTAGGEQYF.